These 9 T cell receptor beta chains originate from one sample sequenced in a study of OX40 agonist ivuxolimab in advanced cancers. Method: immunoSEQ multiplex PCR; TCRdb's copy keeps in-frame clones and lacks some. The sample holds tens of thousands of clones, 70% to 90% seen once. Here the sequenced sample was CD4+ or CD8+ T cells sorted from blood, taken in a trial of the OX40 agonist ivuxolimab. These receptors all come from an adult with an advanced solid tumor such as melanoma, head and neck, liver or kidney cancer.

The DNA of the CDR3 is TGCGCCAGCAGCCCGCTACCGGACGCAGGACGCTACACCTTC. Translation gives CASSPLPDAGRYTF. The chain has TRBV5-1 and TRBJ1-2; D ambiguous. CDR3 length: 14 amino acids. Germline lookup yields CDR1 SGHRS and CDR2 YFSETQ. V lost 4 bases to trimming and J lost 9 bases, with 19 bases between them.

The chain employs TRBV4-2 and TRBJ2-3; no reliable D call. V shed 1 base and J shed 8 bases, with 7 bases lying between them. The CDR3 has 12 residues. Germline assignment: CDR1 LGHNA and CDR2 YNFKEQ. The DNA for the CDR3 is TGTGCCAGCAGCCAAGGATCGGCTACGCAGTATTTT. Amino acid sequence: CASSQGSATQYF.

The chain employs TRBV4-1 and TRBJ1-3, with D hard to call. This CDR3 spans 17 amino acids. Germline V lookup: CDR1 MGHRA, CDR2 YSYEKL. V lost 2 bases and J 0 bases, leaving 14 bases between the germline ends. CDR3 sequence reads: CASSQRLTYSSGNTIYF. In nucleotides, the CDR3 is TGCGCCAGCAGCCAAAGACTGACCTATAGCTCTGGAAACACCATATATTTT.

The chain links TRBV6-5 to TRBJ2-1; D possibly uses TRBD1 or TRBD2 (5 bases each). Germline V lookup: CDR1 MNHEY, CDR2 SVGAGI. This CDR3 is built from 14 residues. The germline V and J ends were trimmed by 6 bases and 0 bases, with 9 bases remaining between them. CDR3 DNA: TGTGCCAGCAGGGGGGTCAACTCCTACAATGAGCAGTTCTTC. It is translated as CASRGVNSYNEQFF.

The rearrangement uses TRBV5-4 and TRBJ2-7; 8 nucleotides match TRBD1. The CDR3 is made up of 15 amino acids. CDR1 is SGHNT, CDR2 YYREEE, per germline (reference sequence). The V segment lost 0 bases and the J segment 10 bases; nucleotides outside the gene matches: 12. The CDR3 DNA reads TGTGCCAGCAGCTTGGCCCGCACTCAGGGGGCGGGTCAGTACTTC. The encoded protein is CASSLARTQGAGQYF.

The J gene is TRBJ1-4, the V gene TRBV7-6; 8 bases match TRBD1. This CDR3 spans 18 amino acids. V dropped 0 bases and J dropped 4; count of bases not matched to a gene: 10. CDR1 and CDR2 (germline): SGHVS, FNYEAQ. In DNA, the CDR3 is TGTGCCAGCAGCTTAGCCCGACAGGGGAGGGCCTTTAATGAAAAACTGTTTTTT. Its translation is CASSLARQGRAFNEKLFF.

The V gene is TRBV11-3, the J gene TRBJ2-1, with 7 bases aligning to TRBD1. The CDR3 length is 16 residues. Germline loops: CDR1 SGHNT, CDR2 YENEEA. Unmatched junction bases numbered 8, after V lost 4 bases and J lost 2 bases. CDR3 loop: CASSSKTGLAYNEQFF. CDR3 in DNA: TGTGCCAGCAGCTCAAAGACAGGGCTCGCCTACAATGAGCAGTTCTTC.

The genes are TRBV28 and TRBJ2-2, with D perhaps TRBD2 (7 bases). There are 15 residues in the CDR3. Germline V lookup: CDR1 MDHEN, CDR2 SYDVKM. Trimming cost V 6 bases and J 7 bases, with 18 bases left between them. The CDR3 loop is CASRAQWGGHGELFF. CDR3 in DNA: TGTGCCAGCAGGGCACAATGGGGGGGCCACGGGGAGCTGTTTTTT.

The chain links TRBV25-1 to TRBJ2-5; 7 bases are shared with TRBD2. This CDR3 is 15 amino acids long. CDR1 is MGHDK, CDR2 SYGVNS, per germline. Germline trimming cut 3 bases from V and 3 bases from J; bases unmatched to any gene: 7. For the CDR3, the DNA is TGTGCCAGCAGTGAGGTCCGAGCGGGGAAAGAGACCCAGTACTTC. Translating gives CASSEVRAGKETQYF.